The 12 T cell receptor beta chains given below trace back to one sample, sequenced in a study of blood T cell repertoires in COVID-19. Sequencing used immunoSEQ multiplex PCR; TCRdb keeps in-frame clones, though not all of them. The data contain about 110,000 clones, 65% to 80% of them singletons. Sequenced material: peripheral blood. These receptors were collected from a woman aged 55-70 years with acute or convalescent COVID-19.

CDR3 in amino acids: CASSTRGTQYF. As DNA, the CDR3 is TGTGCCAGCAGCACGCGGGGTACGCAGTATTTT. This chain joins TRBV14 and TRBJ2-3; D might be TRBD2 (6 bases). The CDR3 spans 11 residues. Germline V CDR1 and CDR2: SGHDN, FVKESK. Trimming removed 5 bases at V and 8 bases at J, with 8 bases between.

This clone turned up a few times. In DNA, the CDR3 is TGTGCCAGCAGCTTTCCGGGTCAGCCCCAGCATTTT. Translated, it gives CASSFPGQPQHF. The chain combines TRBV7-6 with TRBJ1-5, with D hard to call. The CDR3 runs to 12 residues. V was trimmed by 3 bases and J by 6 bases, leaving 6 bases between them. Germline CDR1 reads SGHVS; CDR2 reads FNYEAQ. The full variable domain, with the rest looked up from reference TRBV7-6 and TRBJ1-5, is GAGVSQSPRYKVTKRGQDVALRCDPISGHVSLYWYRQALGQGPEFLTYFNYEAQQDKSGLPNDRFSAERPEGSISTLTIQRTEQRDSAMYRCASSFPGQPQHFGDGTRLSIL.

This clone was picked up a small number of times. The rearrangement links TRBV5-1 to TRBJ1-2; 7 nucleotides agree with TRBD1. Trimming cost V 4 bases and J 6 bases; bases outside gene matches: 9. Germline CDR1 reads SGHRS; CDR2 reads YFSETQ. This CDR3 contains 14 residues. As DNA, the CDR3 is TGCGCCAGCAGCCCGCGACAGGGAGATCATGGCTACACCTTC. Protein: CASSPRQGDHGYTF.

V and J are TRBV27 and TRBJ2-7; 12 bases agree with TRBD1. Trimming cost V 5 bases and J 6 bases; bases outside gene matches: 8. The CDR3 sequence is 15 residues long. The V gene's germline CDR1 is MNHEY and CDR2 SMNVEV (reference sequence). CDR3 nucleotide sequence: TGTGCCAGCAGTCAACCGGGACAGGGGGCGCGCGAGCAGTACTTC. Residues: CASSQPGQGAREQYF.

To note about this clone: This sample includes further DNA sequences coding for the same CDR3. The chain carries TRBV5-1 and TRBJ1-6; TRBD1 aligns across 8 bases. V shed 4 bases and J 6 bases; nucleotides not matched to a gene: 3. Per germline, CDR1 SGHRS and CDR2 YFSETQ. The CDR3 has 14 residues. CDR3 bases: TGCGCCAGCAGCCCGGACAGGGTTAATTCACCCCTCCACTTT. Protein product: CASSPDRVNSPLHF.

The CDR3 protein is CASSRGTGGAYGYTF. The CDR3, as DNA: TGTGCCAGCAGCCGCGGGACAGGGGGCGCTTATGGCTACACCTTC. This chain links TRBV3-1 (or the pseudogene TRBV3-2) with TRBJ1-2, with 12 bases matching TRBD1. Germline CDR1 and CDR2: LGHDT and YNNKEL (reference sequence). The trim removed 4 bases at V and 5 bases at J, leaving 5 bases unmatched. This CDR3 has 15 amino acids.

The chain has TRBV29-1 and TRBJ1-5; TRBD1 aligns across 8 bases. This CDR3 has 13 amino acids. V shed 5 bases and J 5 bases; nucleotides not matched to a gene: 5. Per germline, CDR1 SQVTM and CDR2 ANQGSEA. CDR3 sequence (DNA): TGCAGCGTTAGATTGACAGGGGATCAGCCCCAGCATTTT. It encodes CSVRLTGDQPQHF.

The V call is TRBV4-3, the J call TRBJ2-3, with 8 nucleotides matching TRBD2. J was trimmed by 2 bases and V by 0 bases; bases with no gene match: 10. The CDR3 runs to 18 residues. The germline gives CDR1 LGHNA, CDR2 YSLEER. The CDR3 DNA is TGCGCCAGCAGCCAAGATTTGGGAGCGGGGGAGAACACAGATACGCAGTATTTT. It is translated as CASSQDLGAGENTDTQYF.

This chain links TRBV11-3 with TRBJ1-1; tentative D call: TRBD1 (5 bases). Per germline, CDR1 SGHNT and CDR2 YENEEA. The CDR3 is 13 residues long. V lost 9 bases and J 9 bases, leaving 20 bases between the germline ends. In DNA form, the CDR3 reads TGTGCCAGTTCCCAGGGTTTTGAAGGACAAGCTTTCTTT. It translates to CASSQGFEGQAFF.

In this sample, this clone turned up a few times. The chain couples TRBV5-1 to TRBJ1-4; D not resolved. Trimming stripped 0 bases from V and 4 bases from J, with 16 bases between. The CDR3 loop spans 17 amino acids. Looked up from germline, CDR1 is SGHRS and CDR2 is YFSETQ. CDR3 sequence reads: CASSLAGRVANNEKLFF. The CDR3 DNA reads TGCGCCAGCAGCTTGGCCGGGAGGGTCGCGAATAATGAAAAACTGTTTTTT.

CDR3 coding DNA: TGCGCCAGCAGCTTGGGTCAGCGCCAAGAGACCCAGTACTTC. This gives the protein CASSLGQRQETQYF. This sequence joins TRBV5-1 and TRBJ2-5; D gene unclear. CDR3 size: 14 residues. V lost 0 bases to trimming and J lost 1 base, with 7 bases between them. CDR1 and CDR2 (germline): SGHRS, YFSETQ.

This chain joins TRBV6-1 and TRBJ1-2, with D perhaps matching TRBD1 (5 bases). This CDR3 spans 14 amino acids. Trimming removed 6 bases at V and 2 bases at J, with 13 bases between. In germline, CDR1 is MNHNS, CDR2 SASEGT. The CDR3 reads CASRETGLNYGYTF. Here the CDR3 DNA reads TGTGCCAGCAGGGAAACAGGACTAAACTATGGCTACACCTTC.